Following are 5 T cell receptor beta chains from one sample sequenced in a study of blood T cell repertoires in COVID-19. Generated by immunoSEQ multiplex PCR, the TCRdb table keeps only in-frame clones and is missing some. Seen here are around 39,000 clones, less than 85% observed once, and the top ten hold about an eighth. The sample consisted of peripheral blood. Receptors were obtained from a woman in her 70s with acute or convalescent COVID-19.

The V call is TRBV7-4, the J call TRBJ1-6; D is possibly TRBD1 (6 bases). The CDR3 spans 16 residues. The germline V and J ends were trimmed by 5 bases and 7 bases, with 18 bases remaining between them. Germline V gene sequence: CDR1 SGHVT, CDR2 SQSDAQ. The CDR3 sequence is CASSPCGQIYNSPLHF. The CDR3 DNA reads as TGTGCCAGCAGCCCTTGCGGACAGATCTACAATTCACCCCTCCACTTT.

The chain is built from TRBV19 and TRBJ2-1; TRBD1 matches at 7 bases. Losses at the gene ends were 7 bases for V and 1 base for J; bases not matched to a gene: 4. The CDR3 is 14 residues long. CDR1 is LNHDA and CDR2 is SQIVND in the germline V gene (reference sequence). The CDR3: CASKGQASYNEQFF. DNA of the CDR3: TGTGCCAGTAAAGGACAGGCTTCCTACAATGAGCAGTTCTTC.

The V call is TRBV27, the J call TRBJ2-3; the match to TRBD2 covers 8 bases. The V and J ends lost 6 bases and 5 bases, in that order; junction bases with no gene match: 7. This CDR3 region has 14 residues. Germline loops: CDR1 MNHEY, CDR2 SMNVEV (reference sequence). This chain's CDR3 is CASRQLAAGDTQYF. The CDR3 nucleotides are TGTGCCAGCAGGCAACTAGCGGCCGGAGATACGCAGTATTTT.

V usage is TRBV15 and J usage is TRBJ2-5; D remains ambiguous. Germline CDR1 and CDR2: LNHNV and YYDKDF (reference sequence). Trimming removed 1 base from V and 4 bases from J, with 4 bases in between. The CDR3 has 12 amino acids. CDR3 region: CATSRGRETQYF. CDR3 coding DNA: TGTGCCACCAGCAGAGGGAGAGAGACCCAGTACTTC.

The chain is built from TRBV10-3 and TRBJ1-1, with D hard to call. Germline V gene data show CDR1 as ENHRY and CDR2 as SYGVKD. Between the trimmed V and J ends, which lost 2 bases and 0 bases, there was a span of 7 bases. This CDR3 comprises 14 residues. CDR3 coding DNA: TGTGCCATCAGTGAGGGCAGGTTGAACACTGAAGCTTTCTTT. Translating gives CAISEGRLNTEAFF.